The sequence of this TCR beta chain was determined in a study of early T cells in non-severe SARS-CoV-2 infection. Overall study: The sequenced material was bulk RNA from unsorted whole blood, and its chains were unpaired.

The germline V gene encodes CDR1 SQVTM and CDR2 ANQGSEA. The CDR3 is 12 amino acids. Trimming removed 3 bases at V and 4 bases at J, with 7 bases between. Study findings and constraints: Using VDJdb, the matching emphasized anti-spike CD8 responses while missing private and CD4 specificities.

cDNA molecules, individually, were tagged with unique molecular identifiers. TCRdb re-derived calls from the 5' RACE reads in MiXCR, one entry per CDR3 protein. Found here are around 71,000 distinct CDR3 sequences, around 15% of them singletons; the top ten hold approximately 3.8%. This clonotype was seen a few times. The antigen is unknown. The source was whole blood, collected at baseline. This sequence was found in an adult who was a healthcare worker with PCR-confirmed SARS-CoV-2 infection or an uninfected control (not recorded which). This chain uses TRBV29-1 with TRBJ1-3; no clear D. CDR3 sequence: CSVEVQGNTIYF. CDR3 nucleotide sequence: TGCAGCGTTGAGGTTCAGGGAAACACCATATATTTT.